Sequencing of this TCR beta chain was carried out in a study of HIV-infected patients and healthy controls. This clonotype has at least ten counts. The antigen is not known. All unsorted peripheral T cells were captured because whole blood was used without fractionation. Approximately 500 ng RNA was reverse transcribed with alpha and beta constant-region primers. Separate chain-specific third strand synthesis with multiplexing indices produced the alpha and beta libraries. TCRdb re-derived calls from the 5' RACE reads in MiXCR, one entry per CDR3 protein. There are 8,000 to 10,000 distinct CDR3 sequences in the sample; 7.3% occur only once, and around 36% lies in the top ten. The CDR3 extends over 14 amino acids. The V end lost 4 bases, the J end lost 3 bases, and 11 bases lay between the germline ends. The germline V gene has CDR1 KGHSH and CDR2 LQKENI. Study observations and caveats: Diversity differences between study cohorts were not due to their slight age and sex differences. Significantly higher mean Gini indices appeared in HIV-infected repertoires, possibly reflecting oligoclonality.

This chain connects TRBV18 to TRBJ2-3; maybe TRBD1 (6 bases). The sequence was collected from an adult with HIV infection. The sequenced sample was blood, obtained before antiretroviral therapy. CDR3 amino acids: CASSRQVLTDTQYF. As DNA, the CDR3 is TGTGCCAGCTCACGACAGGTATTGACAGATACGCAGTATTTT.